This T cell receptor (beta chain) was sequenced for a study of shared clonotypes between healthy human individuals (dated by TCRdb to the early 2020s). Context from the whole study: A couple of women and a few men aged 18 to 49 years were included in the cohort. To estimate repertoire size and how much clonotypes are shared between individuals, the study performed deep sequencing of blood TCR repertoires from 4 to 6 healthy adults. Different laboratories and diverse techniques were used to prepare libraries and sequence TCR repertoires, to increase sequencing depth and limit assay-specific biases. Between about 0.8 and 9 billion PBMCs per donor were obtained by leukapheresis.

Using the deep immunoSEQ assay, multiplex PCR amplified TCR CDR3 regions from genomic DNA. Extracted genomic DNA from each cell subset was distributed evenly across all wells of several immunoSEQ 96-well plates, and each plate was treated as a replicate. Each replicate PCR for unsorted PBMC received roughly 300 ng genomic DNA, equal to 30,000 to 35,000 T cell genomes. Genomic DNA from unsorted PBMC was sequenced over ten immunoSEQ deep assay plates. The purified libraries were quantified using a Qubit 3.0 fluorometer, sized with a Bioanalyzer 2100, and then quantified again using the KAPA Library Quantification kit. Every immunoSEQ 96-well plate was sequenced on a separate single-read 150-cycle Illumina NextSeq 550 flow cell. The paper's data handling went like this. The immunoSEQ output contained only junctional sequences without quality scores, so filtering could not match that applied to full-length reads. Sequences were annotated with PyIR, a Python wrapper for IgBLAST v1.9, and V/J genes and CDR3 were assigned using IMGT germline references. Reads were removed for weak V/J assignments (E-value above 1e-6), missing CDR3, stop codons, out-of-frame junctions, or ambiguous translated residues. A V3J clonotype was defined by an identical inferred V gene, J gene, and CDR3 amino acid sequence. The percentage overlap between two repertoires was calculated by dividing the number of shared unique clonotypes by the size of the smaller repertoire. Repertoire richness was assessed with RTK rarefaction, the Chao1 estimator, and Recon v2.1 estimates of unobserved clonotypes. TCRdb took over this immuneACCESS table, retaining in-frame rearrangements with V and J assigned. Such tables are incomplete; in checked studies, under half of the missing clones stem from an unresolved V gene, and the remainder is unexplained. V, J and clone size reflect that table, while D and trimming were determined from the DNA. The sample has 450,000 to 500,000 clones on record, roughly 85% of them singletons. Around 12% of the sample rests with the top ten.

Taken from cysteine to phenylalanine, the CDR3 has 16 residues. Here the CDR3 DNA is all that survives: 48 bases in frame from base 1. The germline V gene provides CDR1 SGHTA and CDR2 FQGTGA. Trimming takes 7 bases from V and 0 bases from J, and the germline ends sit 15 bases apart. Points on this clone: It has no known antigen specificity. Per-base quality was not reported, and no clone a single base away is much larger than it.

The donors were healthy, HIV-negative adults who had no recently reported acute infections or vaccinations. All donors were Caucasian adults living in Nashville, Tennessee, USA. For unsorted samples, tens of millions of PBMCs were counted, and genomic DNA was extracted using the QIAamp DNA Blood Mini kit. After blood collection by leukapheresis, PBMCs were isolated using Ficoll-Histopaque density gradient centrifugation and then cryopreserved in the vapor phase of liquid nitrogen. Results and caveats for the whole study, not just this receptor: Based on pairwise subsampling, the degree of clonotype sharing among donors was expected to be affected by sequencing depth. Sampling was limited to blood, and TCR repertoires in tissue likely differ from TCR repertoires in blood. The genetic and exposure-history diversity represented was limited by the small number of donors.

The receptor was isolated from a middle-aged woman in good health. Some clones in this sample may be carry-over from other donors' samples. Specimen: PBMCs. The receptor chain draws on TRBV7-3 and TRBJ2-2; too little of a D gene remains to name it. The DNA sequence reads TGTGCCAGCACCCCGACCGCCGTAGCGAACACCGGGGAGCTGTTTTTT. Its translation reads: CASTPTAVANTGELFF.